The present entry profiles one TCR beta chain with its context. The antigen is not known. Primers for the PCR totalled 60 Vbeta and 13 Jbeta. Repertoires were generated with immunoSEQ multiplex PCR, while TCRdb's copy carries only in-frame clones and drops some. The table includes about 130,000 clones, 83% detected once. The germline gives CDR1 LNHNV, CDR2 YYDKDF (reference sequence). The CDR3 has 16 residues. V shed 1 base and J 3 bases; nucleotides not matched to a gene: 4. The data originate from a study of cytomegalovirus exposure and HLA in healthy donors. Study-wide findings and caveats: Later analysis revealed greater clonal expansion in HLA-associated TCR beta chains than in equally common others. Earlier findings revealed that most TCR beta V segments proved productive either about 87% or about 30% of the time.

V usage is TRBV15 and J usage is TRBJ2-3; TRBD1 aligns across 10 bases. Sequencing was carried out using PBMCs. The clonotype comes from a girl aged 2-9 years in good health and CMV-seronegative. The CDR3 DNA reads TGTGCCACCAGCAGAGCCCGACAGGGGGCAACAGATACGCAGTATTTT. It translates to CATSRARQGATDTQYF.